Sequencing of this T cell receptor beta chain was carried out in a study of T cell repertoires in cytomegalovirus infection. In the study overall: Public signatures in TCR beta pointed to CMV infection and matching HLA type. General study findings and limits: CMV-specific HLA-C-restricted TCR beta clonotypes dominated the ex vivo response.

TCRdb reprocessed the reads via MiXCR and lists one record per CDR3 protein. The table includes nearly 550,000 distinct CDR3 sequences, 16% detected once. This CDR3 contains 13 residues. V lost 6 bases, J lost 2 bases, and 14 bases lay in between. Looked up from germline, CDR1 is DFQATT and CDR2 is SNEGSKA (reference sequence). Notes on this clonotype: Its antigen remains unknown.

The sample comprised CD8+ T cells from PBMCs. This receptor was obtained from a human donor in good health (CMV status not recorded). Some clones in this sample may be carry-over from other donors' samples. This rearrangement joins TRBV20-1 to TRBJ2-7; TRBD1 is a possible D gene (6 bases). Here the CDR3 reads CSAARGPPYEQYF. CDR3 nucleotide sequence: TGCAGTGCAGCCAGGGGACCTCCCTACGAGCAGTACTTC.